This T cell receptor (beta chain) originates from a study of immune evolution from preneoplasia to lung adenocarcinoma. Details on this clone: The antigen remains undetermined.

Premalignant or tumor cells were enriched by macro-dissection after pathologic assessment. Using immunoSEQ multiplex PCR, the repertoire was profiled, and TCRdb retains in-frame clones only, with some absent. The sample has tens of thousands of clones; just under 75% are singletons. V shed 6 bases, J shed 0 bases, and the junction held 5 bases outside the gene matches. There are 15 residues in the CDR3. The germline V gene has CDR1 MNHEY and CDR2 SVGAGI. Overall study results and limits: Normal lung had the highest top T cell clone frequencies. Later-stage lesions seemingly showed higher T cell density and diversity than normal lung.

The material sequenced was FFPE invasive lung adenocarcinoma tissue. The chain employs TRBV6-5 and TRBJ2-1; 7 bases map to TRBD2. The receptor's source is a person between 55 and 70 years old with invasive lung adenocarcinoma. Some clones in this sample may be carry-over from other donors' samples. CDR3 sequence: CASRGAGNSYNEQFF. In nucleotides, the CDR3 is TGTGCCAGCAGAGGAGCGGGGAACTCCTACAATGAGCAGTTCTTC.